Given below is one T cell receptor beta chain in context. These data are taken from a study of control samples from healthy donors and cancer patients. Sequenced by immunoSEQ multiplex PCR; TCRdb stores in-frame clones only, minus some. The sample contains approximately 58,000 clones, roughly 86% of which appear only once. Per germline, CDR1 SGHNT and CDR2 YYREEE (reference sequence). Trimming took 4 bases from V and 7 from J, leaving 17 bases between them. The CDR3 spans 14 residues. This TCR came from a woman aged 55-75 years with lung cancer. The specimen sequenced was PBMCs. The rearrangement links TRBV5-4 to TRBJ1-2; tentatively, D is TRBD1 (5 bases). CDR3 in amino acids: CASSISGARTGYTF. The DNA for the CDR3 is TGTGCCAGCAGCATTAGTGGGGCCAGGACTGGCTACACCTTC.